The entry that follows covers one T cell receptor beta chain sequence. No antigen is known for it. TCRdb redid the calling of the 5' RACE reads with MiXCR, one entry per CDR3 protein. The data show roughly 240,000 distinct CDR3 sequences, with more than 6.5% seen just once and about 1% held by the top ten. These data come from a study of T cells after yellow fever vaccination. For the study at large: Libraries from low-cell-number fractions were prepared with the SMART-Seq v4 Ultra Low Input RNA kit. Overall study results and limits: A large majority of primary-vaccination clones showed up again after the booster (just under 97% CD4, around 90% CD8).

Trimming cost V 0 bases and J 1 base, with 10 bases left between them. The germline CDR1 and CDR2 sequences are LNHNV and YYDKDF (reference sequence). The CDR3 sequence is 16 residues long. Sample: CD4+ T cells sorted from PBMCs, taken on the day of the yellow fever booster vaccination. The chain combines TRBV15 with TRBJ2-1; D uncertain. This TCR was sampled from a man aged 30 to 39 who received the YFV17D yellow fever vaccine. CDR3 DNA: TGTGCCACCAGCAGAGAAATCGGGCGATCCTACAATGAGCAGTTCTTC. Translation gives CATSREIGRSYNEQFF.